This TCR beta chain was obtained from a study of T-cell reconstitution after alpha-beta-depleted transplantation in children. Trimming removed 3 bases at V and 5 bases at J, with 14 bases between. The CDR3 spans 14 residues. This clonotype turned up a few times. Unique molecular identifiers tagged the TCRbeta library. TCRdb re-called the PCR reads through MiXCR, storing one row per CDR3 protein. The sample consists of hundreds of thousands of distinct CDR3 sequences, about 10% of them appearing once. The source was PBMCs from the stem cell graft donor, collected from the stem cell graft. This clonotype was sampled from a human donor who donated a stem cell graft to a child with acute myeloid leukemia. The genes are TRBV12-3 or TRBV12-4 and TRBJ2-7; TRBD2 is a possible D gene (6 bases). The CDR3 sequence: CASSLGRETHEQYF. In DNA form, the CDR3 reads TGTGCCAGCAGTTTGGGGCGGGAAACCCACGAGCAGTACTTC.